The rows below give T cell receptor beta chains drawn from one sample of a study of cytomegalovirus exposure and HLA in healthy donors. The assay was immunoSEQ multiplex PCR, and TCRdb's table has in-frame clones only and misses some. The sample consists of about 160,000 clones, 82% of them appearing once. Sequencing input: PBMCs. The receptors originated from a girl aged 5-17 years in good health and CMV-seropositive. Each CDR3 is given with its conserved first and last residue. Fields, in order: J gene, clone size, D gene, V gene, CDR3 protein, CDR3 DNA. D genes are given only for firm matches. Some rows mark clone size as missing; the rest say once, few, many or name a class of expanded clone.

j_gene: TRBJ2-7
abundance: few
d_gene: .
v_gene: TRBV7-2
CDR3aa: CASSLTRGAVEQYF
CDR3nt: TGTGCCAGCAGCTTAACAAGGGGCGCCGTCGAGCAGTACTTC

j_gene: TRBJ2-7
abundance: few
d_gene: .
v_gene: TRBV7-2
CDR3aa: CASSLELAGSYEQYF
CDR3nt: TGTGCCAGCAGCTTGGAACTAGCCGGTTCCTACGAGCAGTACTTC

j_gene: TRBJ1-2
abundance: .
d_gene: TRBD1
v_gene: TRBV10-3
CDR3aa: CAISVTGAEGYTF
CDR3nt: TGTGCCATCAGTGTGACAGGGGCGGAAGGCTACACCTTC

j_gene: TRBJ1-4
abundance: .
d_gene: TRBD1
v_gene: TRBV27
CDR3aa: CASSSSFAGGSNEKLFF
CDR3nt: TGTGCCAGCAGTTCCTCCTTCGCAGGGGGCTCTAATGAAAAACTGTTTTTT

j_gene: TRBJ2-1
abundance: .
d_gene: TRBD2
v_gene: TRBV28
CDR3aa: CASSLSGLAREQFF
CDR3nt: TGTGCCAGCAGTTTATCGGGACTAGCAAGGGAGCAGTTCTTC

j_gene: TRBJ1-2
abundance: .
d_gene: .
v_gene: TRBV11-2
CDR3aa: CASSIKGLGNYGYTF
CDR3nt: TGTGCCAGCAGCATCAAGGGGTTGGGAAACTATGGCTACACCTTC

j_gene: TRBJ2-7
abundance: .
d_gene: TRBD2
v_gene: TRBV2
CDR3aa: CASSGAGGADEQYF
CDR3nt: TGTGCCAGCAGTGGGGCGGGGGGGGCGGACGAGCAGTACTTC

j_gene: TRBJ2-2
abundance: .
d_gene: TRBD1
v_gene: TRBV5-4
CDR3aa: CASSAGTGNTGELFF
CDR3nt: TGTGCCAGCAGCGCCGGGACAGGGAACACCGGGGAGCTGTTTTTT

j_gene: TRBJ1-5
abundance: .
d_gene: .
v_gene: TRBV30
CDR3aa: CAWSVYGGDQPQHF
CDR3nt: TGTGCCTGGAGTGTATATGGAGGGGATCAGCCCCAGCATTTT

j_gene: TRBJ2-3
abundance: once
d_gene: TRBD1
v_gene: TRBV5-1
CDR3aa: CASSRRGDRDTDTQYF
CDR3nt: TGCGCCAGCAGCCGCAGGGGGGACAGGGACACAGATACGCAGTATTTT

j_gene: TRBJ1-1
abundance: .
d_gene: TRBD1
v_gene: TRBV19
CDR3aa: CASSPRQGLNTEAFF
CDR3nt: TGTGCCAGTAGTCCCAGACAGGGACTCAACACTGAAGCTTTCTTT

j_gene: TRBJ2-7
abundance: .
d_gene: TRBD1
v_gene: TRBV6-5
CDR3aa: CASSSSTGEYSYEQYF
CDR3nt: TGTGCCAGCAGTTCTAGTACAGGGGAATACTCCTACGAGCAGTACTTC

j_gene: TRBJ1-1
abundance: .
d_gene: .
v_gene: TRBV7-8
CDR3aa: CASIGDTEAFF
CDR3nt: TGTGCCAGCATAGGGGACACTGAAGCTTTCTTT

j_gene: TRBJ2-7
abundance: .
d_gene: TRBD2
v_gene: TRBV6-5
CDR3aa: CASSSTSGVTYEQYF
CDR3nt: TGTGCCAGCAGTTCGACTAGCGGGGTGACCTACGAGCAGTACTTC

j_gene: TRBJ1-1
abundance: once
d_gene: .
v_gene: TRBV7-9
CDR3aa: CASSLGLRTEAFF
CDR3nt: TGTGCCAGCAGCTTGGGGCTGCGGACTGAAGCTTTCTTT

j_gene: TRBJ1-5
abundance: .
d_gene: .
v_gene: TRBV5-4
CDR3aa: CASSLGLRVGGNQPQHF
CDR3nt: TGTGCCAGCAGCTTGGGACTTCGGGTAGGGGGAAATCAGCCCCAGCATTTT

j_gene: TRBJ2-3
abundance: .
d_gene: .
v_gene: TRBV6-6
CDR3aa: CASSYGDIGTDTQYF
CDR3nt: TGTGCCAGCAGTTACGGGGACATAGGCACAGATACGCAGTATTTT

j_gene: TRBJ2-1
abundance: .
d_gene: TRBD2
v_gene: TRBV5-1
CDR3aa: CASRLVGLAGGVSYNEQFF
CDR3nt: TGCGCCAGCCGCCTGGTGGGACTAGCGGGCGGGGTCTCCTACAATGAGCAGTTCTTC

j_gene: TRBJ2-3
abundance: .
d_gene: .
v_gene: TRBV5-6
CDR3aa: CASSLVPGAGDTQYF
CDR3nt: TGTGCCAGCAGCTTGGTTCCAGGGGCAGGGGATACGCAGTATTTT

j_gene: TRBJ2-7
abundance: .
d_gene: TRBD1
v_gene: TRBV10-1
CDR3aa: CASRDSDRMISYEQYF
CDR3nt: TGCGCCAGCAGAGACTCGGACAGGATGATCTCCTACGAGCAGTACTTC

j_gene: TRBJ1-3
abundance: .
d_gene: .
v_gene: TRBV7-6
CDR3aa: CASSLSPGLEKKGNTIYF
CDR3nt: TGTGCCAGCAGCTTATCTCCAGGGCTCGAAAAGAAAGGAAACACCATATATTTT

j_gene: TRBJ1-2
abundance: .
d_gene: .
v_gene: TRBV7-2
CDR3aa: CASSLAAGLGYGYTF
CDR3nt: TGTGCCAGCAGCTTAGCCGCAGGGCTGGGGTATGGCTACACCTTC

j_gene: TRBJ2-7
abundance: .
d_gene: .
v_gene: TRBV19
CDR3aa: CASSSSGVWGSYEQYF
CDR3nt: TGTGCCAGTAGTTCCTCGGGAGTTTGGGGCTCCTACGAGCAGTACTTC

j_gene: TRBJ1-1
abundance: .
d_gene: .
v_gene: TRBV7-3
CDR3aa: CASSSDPGNTEAFF
CDR3nt: TGTGCCAGCAGCAGTGATCCGGGGAACACTGAAGCTTTCTTT

j_gene: TRBJ2-2
abundance: .
d_gene: TRBD2
v_gene: TRBV7-2
CDR3aa: CASSLDVRGRAYAGELFF
CDR3nt: TGTGCCAGCAGCTTAGATGTGCGGGGGAGGGCTTACGCCGGGGAGCTGTTTTTT

j_gene: TRBJ2-1
abundance: .
d_gene: .
v_gene: TRBV30
CDR3aa: CAWNPGDNEQFF
CDR3nt: TGTGCCTGGAATCCGGGAGACAATGAGCAGTTCTTC

j_gene: TRBJ2-7
abundance: .
d_gene: .
v_gene: TRBV4-1
CDR3aa: CASSQDPNGYEQYF
CDR3nt: TGCGCCAGCAGCCAAGATCCTAACGGCTACGAGCAGTACTTC

j_gene: TRBJ1-2
abundance: few
d_gene: .
v_gene: TRBV21-1
CDR3aa: CAGVEDTSSYGYTF
CDR3nt: TGTGCCGGGGTAGAGGACACGTCCTCCTATGGCTACACCTTC

j_gene: TRBJ2-3
abundance: .
d_gene: TRBD2
v_gene: TRBV11-2
CDR3aa: CASSLTNGGALSTDTQYF
CDR3nt: TGTGCCAGCAGCTTAACGAACGGGGGGGCCTTAAGCACAGATACGCAGTATTTT

j_gene: TRBJ2-1
abundance: once
d_gene: .
v_gene: TRBV11-2
CDR3aa: CASSLGRTVEQFF
CDR3nt: TGTGCCAGCAGCTTAGGACGGACAGTTGAGCAGTTCTTC

j_gene: TRBJ2-5
abundance: .
d_gene: TRBD1
v_gene: TRBV30
CDR3aa: CAWSVGQGAETQYF
CDR3nt: TGTGCCTGGAGTGTGGGACAGGGGGCAGAGACCCAGTACTTC

j_gene: TRBJ2-5
abundance: .
d_gene: TRBD2
v_gene: TRBV19
CDR3aa: CASSAGGYETQYF
CDR3nt: TGTGCCAGTAGCGCGGGGGGGTACGAGACCCAGTACTTC

j_gene: TRBJ1-1
abundance: .
d_gene: TRBD1
v_gene: TRBV28
CDR3aa: CASSRDRADTEAFF
CDR3nt: TGTGCCAGCAGCCGGGACAGGGCTGACACTGAAGCTTTCTTT

j_gene: TRBJ2-3
abundance: .
d_gene: TRBD2
v_gene: TRBV6-5
CDR3aa: CASSYSGGRGANTQYF
CDR3nt: TGTGCCAGCAGTTACTCCGGAGGGCGGGGGGCCAATACGCAGTATTTT

j_gene: TRBJ2-3
abundance: .
d_gene: TRBD2
v_gene: TRBV6-6
CDR3aa: CASSAPSGGTDTQYF
CDR3nt: TGTGCCAGCAGTGCCCCTAGCGGAGGCACAGATACGCAGTATTTT

j_gene: TRBJ1-5
abundance: .
d_gene: TRBD1
v_gene: TRBV28
CDR3aa: CASRLGQGEDLGYSNQPQHF
CDR3nt: TGTGCCAGCAGGCTCGGACAGGGGGAAGATCTCGGATATAGCAATCAGCCCCAGCATTTT

j_gene: TRBJ2-7
abundance: once
d_gene: .
v_gene: TRBV11-2
CDR3aa: CASSPTKRTGTYEQYF
CDR3nt: TGTGCCAGCAGCCCCACAAAAAGAACAGGAACCTACGAGCAGTACTTC

j_gene: TRBJ1-2
abundance: .
d_gene: .
v_gene: TRBV9
CDR3aa: CASSPLGGRFGYTF
CDR3nt: TGTGCCAGCAGCCCCCTCGGGGGGCGTTTTGGCTACACCTTC

j_gene: TRBJ1-5
abundance: .
d_gene: .
v_gene: TRBV7-8
CDR3aa: CASSPRQGSQPQHF
CDR3nt: TGTGCCAGCAGTCCAAGGCAGGGAAGTCAGCCCCAGCATTTT

j_gene: TRBJ2-3
abundance: .
d_gene: TRBD2
v_gene: TRBV5-1
CDR3aa: CASSPRTSEDTQYF
CDR3nt: TGCGCCAGCAGCCCCCGGACTAGCGAGGATACGCAGTATTTT

j_gene: TRBJ2-2
abundance: few
d_gene: .
v_gene: TRBV28
CDR3aa: CASSPLTGMGTGELFF
CDR3nt: TGTGCCAGCAGTCCCCTTACAGGGATGGGCACCGGGGAGCTGTTTTTT

j_gene: TRBJ2-3
abundance: once
d_gene: TRBD2
v_gene: TRBV7-9
CDR3aa: CASSSALAGGSTDTQYF
CDR3nt: TGTGCCAGCAGCTCCGCACTAGCGGGAGGTAGCACAGATACGCAGTATTTT

j_gene: TRBJ1-5
abundance: .
d_gene: .
v_gene: TRBV18
CDR3aa: CASSPVGTRHNQPQHF
CDR3nt: TGTGCCAGCTCACCTGTAGGGACAAGACACAATCAGCCCCAGCATTTT

j_gene: TRBJ2-3
abundance: once
d_gene: .
v_gene: TRBV6-1
CDR3aa: CASSERAGLSTDTQYF
CDR3nt: TGTGCCAGCAGTGAAAGGGCGGGATTAAGCACAGATACGCAGTATTTT

j_gene: TRBJ2-7
abundance: .
d_gene: TRBD1
v_gene: TRBV5-4
CDR3aa: CASSVTGGGEEQYF
CDR3nt: TGTGCCAGCAGCGTAACAGGGGGTGGGGAAGAGCAGTACTTC